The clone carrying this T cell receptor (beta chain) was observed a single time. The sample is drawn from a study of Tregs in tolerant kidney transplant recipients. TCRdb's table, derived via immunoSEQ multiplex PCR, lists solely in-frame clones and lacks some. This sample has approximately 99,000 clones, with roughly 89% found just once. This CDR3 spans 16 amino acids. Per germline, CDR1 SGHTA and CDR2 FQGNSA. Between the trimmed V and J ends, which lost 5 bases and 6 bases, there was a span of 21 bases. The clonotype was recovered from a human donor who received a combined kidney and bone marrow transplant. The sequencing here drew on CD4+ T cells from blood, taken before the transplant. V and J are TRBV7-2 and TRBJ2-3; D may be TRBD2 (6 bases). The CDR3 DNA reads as TGTGCCAGCAGCCGGAGACTAGTGATGACTTCCGATACGCAGTATTTT. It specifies CASSRRLVMTSDTQYF.